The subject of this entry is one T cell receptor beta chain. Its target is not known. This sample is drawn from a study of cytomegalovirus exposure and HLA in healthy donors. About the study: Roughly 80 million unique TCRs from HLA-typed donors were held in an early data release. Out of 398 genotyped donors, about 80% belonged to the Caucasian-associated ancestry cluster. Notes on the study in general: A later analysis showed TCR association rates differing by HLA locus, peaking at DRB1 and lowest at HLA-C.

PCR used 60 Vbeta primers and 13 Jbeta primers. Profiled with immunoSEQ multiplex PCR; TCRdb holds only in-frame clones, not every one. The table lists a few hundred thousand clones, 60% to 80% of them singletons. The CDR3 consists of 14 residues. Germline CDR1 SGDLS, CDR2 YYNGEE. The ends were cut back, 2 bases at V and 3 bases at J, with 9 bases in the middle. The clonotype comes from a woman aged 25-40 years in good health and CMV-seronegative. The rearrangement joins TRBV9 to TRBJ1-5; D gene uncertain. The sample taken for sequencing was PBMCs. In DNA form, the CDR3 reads TGTGCCAGCAGCGTCGGGGATCCCAATCAGCCCCAGCATTTT. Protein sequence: CASSVGDPNQPQHF.